Sequencing of this T cell receptor (beta chain) was carried out in a study of T-cell reconstitution after alpha-beta-depleted transplantation in children. During its preparation, the TCRbeta library received unique molecular identifiers. TCRdb reprocessed the PCR reads via MiXCR and lists one record per CDR3 protein. In the table there are 230,000 or so distinct CDR3 sequences, more than 7.5% of which are singletons. The sample holds many counts of this clonotype. This CDR3 has 16 amino acids. V dropped 6 bases and J dropped 3 bases, with 20 bases sitting between them. V gene TRBV12-3 or TRBV12-4 combines with J gene TRBJ1-2, with D perhaps TRBD1 (5 bases). The source material was PBMCs from the stem cell graft donor, sampled from the stem cell graft. The sequence was collected from a human donor who donated a stem cell graft to a child with SCID. CDR3 coding DNA: TGTGCCAGCAGACAAAGGGCGGCGGGAGGGGACTATGGCTACACCTTC. Its translation is CASRQRAAGGDYGYTF.